Each of the 4 T cell receptor beta chains below was sequenced from the same sample in a study of T cell responses to AZD1222 COVID-19 vaccine. Sequencing was performed with immunoSEQ multiplex PCR; in TCRdb, only in-frame clones are kept and a portion is missing. The sample consists of about 160,000 clones, just over 90% of them appearing once. Specimen: peripheral blood, collected on day 0 of MenACWY control vaccination. These receptors were collected from an adult in good health.

The CDR3 bases are TGTGCCAGCAGCCAGGGCATAGCTGAAGCTTTCTTT. Amino acids: CASSQGIAEAFF. V and J are TRBV7-9 and TRBJ1-1, with D possibly matching TRBD1 (5 bases). From germline, CDR1 is SEHNR and CDR2 FQNEAQ (reference sequence). V lost 5 bases and J lost 6, with 10 bases in between. The CDR3 has 12 amino acids.

The chain is built from TRBV28 and TRBJ2-7, with TRBD1 as a possible D gene (6 bases). The V gene's germline CDR1 is MDHEN and CDR2 SYDVKM. V lost 6 bases, J lost 6 bases, and 12 bases lay in between. The length of the CDR3 is 12 residues. In DNA form, the CDR3 reads TGTGCCAGCAGCCTAACGACAGGCGAGCAGTACTTC. Its protein product is CASSLTTGEQYF. The full variable domain, rest sourced from reference TRBV28 and TRBJ2-7, is DVKVTQSSRYLVKRTGEKVFLECVQDMDHENMFWYRQDPGLGLRLIYFSYDVKMKEKGDIPEGYSVSREKKERFSLILESASTNQTSMYLCASSLTTGEQYFGPGTRLTVT.

This clone appeared once. The chain joins TRBV3-1 (or the pseudogene TRBV3-2) to TRBJ1-1, with D maybe TRBD1 (6 bases). From germline, CDR1 is LGHDT and CDR2 YNNKEL (reference sequence). This CDR3 has 14 residues. The germline V and J ends were trimmed by 5 bases and 1 base, with 11 bases remaining between them. The CDR3 DNA reads TGTGCCAGCAGCTACGACAGGCCGAACACTGAAGCTTTCTTT. Translation: CASSYDRPNTEAFF.

The chain employs TRBV11-2 and TRBJ2-3; 10 bases align to TRBD2. The CDR3 spans 18 residues. The V and J ends lost 1 base and 6 bases, in that order; junction bases with no gene match: 13. Germline CDR1 is SGHAT and CDR2 is FQNNGV. The CDR3 DNA follows: TGTGCCAGCAGCTTAGGGCTAGCGGGAGAAGTGAGGAGGGATACGCAGTATTTT. The encoded protein is CASSLGLAGEVRRDTQYF. The variable domain in full, with the rest retrieved from reference TRBV11-2 and TRBJ2-3, is EAGVAQSPRYKIIEKRQSVAFWCNPISGHATLYWYQQILGQGPKLLIQFQNNGVVDDSQLPKDRFSAERLKGVDSTLKIQPAKLEDSAVYLCASSLGLAGEVRRDTQYFGPGTRLTVL.